This T cell receptor (beta chain) was retrieved from a study of blood T cells in healthy people across ages. With 4 bases clipped from V and 1 base from J, the junction kept 13 bases outside the gene matches. The CDR3 loop spans 17 amino acids. Overall study results and limits: Possibly, changes in expanded clonotypes were confounded because donor CMV status was unknown. PBMCs went unsorted, and a conclusive naive versus antigen-experienced comparison was therefore prevented.

This clonotype was seen a few times. What it binds is unknown. Next came a second PCR, run for about 6 to 11 cycles, which used a sample-barcoded 5' primer along with a J-beta primer mix. TCRdb independently ran MiXCR on the 5' RACE reads; one entry per CDR3 protein. The sample has 1.5 million to 2 million distinct CDR3 sequences, roughly 27% seen once. The sample was blood. The receptor's source is a woman younger than 45 in good health. The chain uses TRBV12-3 or TRBV12-4 and TRBJ2-7; 7 nucleotides agree with TRBD1. This CDR3 is CASSSPRLTGRSYEQYF. The DNA for the CDR3 is TGTGCCAGCAGTTCCCCAAGATTGACAGGGCGATCCTACGAGCAGTACTTC.